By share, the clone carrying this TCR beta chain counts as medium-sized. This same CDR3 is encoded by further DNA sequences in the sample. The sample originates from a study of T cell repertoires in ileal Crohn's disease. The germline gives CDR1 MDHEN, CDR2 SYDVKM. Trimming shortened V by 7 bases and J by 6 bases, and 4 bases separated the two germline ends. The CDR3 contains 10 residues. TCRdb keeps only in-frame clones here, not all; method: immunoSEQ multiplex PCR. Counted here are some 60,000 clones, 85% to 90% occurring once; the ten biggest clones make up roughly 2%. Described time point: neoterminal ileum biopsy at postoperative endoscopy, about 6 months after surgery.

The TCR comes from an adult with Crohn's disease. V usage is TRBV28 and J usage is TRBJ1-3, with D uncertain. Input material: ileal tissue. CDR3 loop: CASIKNTIYF. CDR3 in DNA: TGTGCCAGCATTAAAAACACCATATATTTT. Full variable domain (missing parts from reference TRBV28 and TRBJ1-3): DVKVTQSSRYLVKRTGEKVFLECVQDMDHENMFWYRQDPGLGLRLIYFSYDVKMKEKGDIPEGYSVSREKKERFSLILESASTNQTSMYLCASIKNTIYFGEGSWLTVV.